This passage covers 8 T cell receptor beta chains from one sample sequenced in a study of memory CD4+ T cells and cytomegalovirus serostatus. The sort gate was single viable CD3+CD4+CD8-CD45RO+ cells for memory CD4+ T cells. Sequenced by immunoSEQ multiplex PCR; TCRdb stores in-frame clones only, minus some. The profile shows about 41,000 clones, roughly 77% of them singletons. Material for sequencing was memory CD4+ T cells from blood. These receptors were obtained from an adult in good health and CMV-seronegative.

The V gene is TRBV7-6, the J gene TRBJ2-2, with D perhaps assigned TRBD1 or TRBD2 (5 bases each). The CDR3 totals 15 residues. CDR1 is SGHVS and CDR2 is FNYEAQ in the germline V gene. V was trimmed by 5 bases and J by 6 bases, leaving 16 bases between them. This CDR3 reads CASSLQVVGAGELFF. CDR3 nucleotides: TGTGCCAGCAGCCTTCAGGTTGTGGGGGCCGGGGAGCTGTTTTTT.

The V call is TRBV2, the J call TRBJ2-3; D may be TRBD2 (7 bases). The CDR3 spans 11 residues. Trimming stripped 8 bases from V and 9 bases from J, with 12 bases between. Germline CDR1 reads SNHLY; CDR2 reads FYNNEI. CDR3 protein: CASGGARTQYF. The CDR3 nucleotides read TGTGCCAGCGGGGGGGCCAGAACGCAGTATTTT.

V and J are TRBV12-5 and TRBJ1-3; possible D gene TRBD1, 6 bases. In germline, CDR1 is LGHNT, CDR2 FRNRAP. The CDR3 extends over 14 amino acids. V lost 5 bases and J lost 1, with 9 bases in between. In nucleotides, the CDR3 is TGTGCTAGTGGTACTACAGGGTCTGGAAACACCATATATTTT. It is translated as CASGTTGSGNTIYF.

V and J are TRBV6-1 and TRBJ2-3, with TRBD1 matching 9 bases. V lost 3 bases to trimming and J lost 4 bases; unmatched junction nucleotides: 8. The germline CDR1 and CDR2 sequences are MNHNS and SASEGT. The CDR3 contains 16 residues. The CDR3 is CASSDRDRVSADTQYF. DNA of the CDR3: TGTGCCAGCAGTGACCGGGACAGGGTTTCCGCAGATACGCAGTATTTT.

The chain is built from TRBV16 and TRBJ2-3, with D unresolved. The CDR3 runs to 13 residues. Germline V gives CDR1 KGHSY, CDR2 FQNENV. Trimming took off 2 bases at V and 4 bases at J, with 7 bases between the two ends. The DNA of the CDR3 is TGTGCCAGCAGCCAAACCCGAGCAGATACGCAGTATTTT. This sequence encodes CASSQTRADTQYF. Filled out from reference TRBV16 and TRBJ2-3, the complete variable domain reads GEEVAQTPKHLVRGEGQKAKLYCAPIKGHSYVFWYQQVLKNEFKFLISFQNENVFDETGMPKERFSAKCLPNSPCSLEIQATKLEDSAVYFCASSQTRADTQYFGPGTRLTVL.

This rearrangement joins TRBV30 to TRBJ2-4; D gene unclear. CDR1 is GTSNPN, CDR2 SVGIG, per germline (reference sequence). CDR3 length: 14 residues. Deletions cut 2 bases from V and 2 bases from J, with 10 bases between. The DNA of the CDR3 is TGTGCCTGGAGTCGCCACCTTACCAAAAACATTCAGTACTTC. Residues: CAWSRHLTKNIQYF.

The chain carries TRBV11-2 and TRBJ2-1, with TRBD2 identical over 9 bases. CDR3 length: 12 amino acids. V shed 5 bases, J shed 8 bases, and the junction held 1 base outside the gene matches. Germline V CDR1 and CDR2: SGHAT, FQNNGV. The CDR3, as DNA: TGTGCCAGCAGCCGGACTAGCGATGAGCAGTTCTTC. It encodes CASSRTSDEQFF.

This clone was picked up a small number of times. The rearrangement uses TRBV11-2 and TRBJ1-2; D not resolved. This CDR3 is 14 amino acids long. Trimming took off 0 bases at V and 4 bases at J, with 9 bases between the two ends. Germline V lookup: CDR1 SGHAT, CDR2 FQNNGV. The CDR3 DNA reads TGTGCCAGCAGCTTAGAAGGTCGGATCTATGGCTACACCTTC. The encoded protein is CASSLEGRIYGYTF.